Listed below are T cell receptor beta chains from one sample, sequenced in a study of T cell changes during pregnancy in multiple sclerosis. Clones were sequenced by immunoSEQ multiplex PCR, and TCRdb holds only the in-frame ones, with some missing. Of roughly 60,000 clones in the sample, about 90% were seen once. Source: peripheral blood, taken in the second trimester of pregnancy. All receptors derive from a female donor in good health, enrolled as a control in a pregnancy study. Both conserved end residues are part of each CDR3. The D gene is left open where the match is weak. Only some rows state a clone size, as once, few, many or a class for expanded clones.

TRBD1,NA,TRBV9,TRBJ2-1,TGTGCCAGCAGCGTAGCCGGACAGGGTACCTACAATGAGCAGTTCTTC,CASSVAGQGTYNEQFF
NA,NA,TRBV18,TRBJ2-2,TGTGCCAGCTCACCTTTGGTAGCGAGGGACACCGGGGAGCTGTTTTTT,CASSPLVARDTGELFF
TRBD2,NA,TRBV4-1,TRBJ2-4,TGCGCCAGCAGCCAAGCGGGGGGAAACATTCAGTACTTC,CASSQAGGNIQYF
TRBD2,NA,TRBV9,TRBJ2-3,TGTGCCAGCAGCGCCTCAGCGGGGGGCCCAACAGATACGCAGTATTTT,CASSASAGGPTDTQYF
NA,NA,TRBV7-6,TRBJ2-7,TGTGCCAGCAGCTACCCCGTTAGCTACGAGCAGTACTTC,CASSYPVSYEQYF
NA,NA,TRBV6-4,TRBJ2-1,TGTGCCAGCAGTCGGGGGGCCGAGAATGAGCAGTTCTTC,CASSRGAENEQFF
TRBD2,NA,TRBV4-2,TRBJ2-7,TGTGCCAGCAGCCAAAATCAGGGAGGGCCGGTCTACGAGCAGTACTTC,CASSQNQGGPVYEQYF
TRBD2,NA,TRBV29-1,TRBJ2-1,TGCAGCGTGGAGCCCCTAGCGGGAAGGAATGAGCAGTTCTTC,CSVEPLAGRNEQFF
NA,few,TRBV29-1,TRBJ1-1,TGCAGCGTGGCCCCCCGGACAGCATACGGTGAAGCTTTCTTT,CSVAPRTAYGEAFF
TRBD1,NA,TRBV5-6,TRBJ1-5,TGTGCCAGCAGCTCAACAGACAGGGGTAGCAATCAGCCCCAGCATTTT,CASSSTDRGSNQPQHF
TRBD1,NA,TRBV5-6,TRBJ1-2,TGTGCCAGCAGCCCCCCTGACAGGGGGCGAGGCTACACCTTC,CASSPPDRGRGYTF
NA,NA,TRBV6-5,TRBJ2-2,TGTGCCAGCAGTTACCACAGGGTAGGGGACACCGGGGAGCTGTTTTTT,CASSYHRVGDTGELFF
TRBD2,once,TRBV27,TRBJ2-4,TGTGCCAGCAGTACAAATAGCGGGTCGGCCAAAAACATTCAGTACTTC,CASSTNSGSAKNIQYF
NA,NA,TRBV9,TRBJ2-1,TGTGCCAGCAGCGCACAGGCGGTCACCTACAATGAGCAGTTCTTC,CASSAQAVTYNEQFF
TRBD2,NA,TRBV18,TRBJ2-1,TGTGCCAGCTCACCACGGAATTCAGCGGGAGGGCTTTACAATGAGCAGTTCTTC,CASSPRNSAGGLYNEQFF
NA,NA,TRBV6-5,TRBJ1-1,TGTGCCAGCAGTTCGTACACGACAGGCACTGAAGCTTTCTTT,CASSSYTTGTEAFF
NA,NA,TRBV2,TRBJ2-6,TGTGCCAGCACTCTTTTAACTGGGGCCAACGTCCTGACTTTC,CASTLLTGANVLTF
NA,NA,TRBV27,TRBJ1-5,TGTGCCAGCAGTTGGTCGCAGGCGTTCAATCAGCCCCAGCATTTT,CASSWSQAFNQPQHF